In this sample, the clone carrying this T cell receptor beta chain turned up once. What it recognizes is unknown. The sample belongs to a study of cytomegalovirus exposure and HLA in healthy donors. Study-level points and caveats: Beyond CMV serostatus, there was no information to go on about immune exposure. Presence/absence analyses assumed roughly uniform sequencing depth across donors.

It was with 60 Vbeta and 13 Jbeta primers that the PCR ran. Assay: immunoSEQ multiplex PCR; the TCRdb copy retains only in-frame clones and omits some. The data hold approximately 140,000 clones, with about 80% observed a single time. CDR3 size: 18 residues. Germline values: CDR1 SGHRS, CDR2 YFSETQ. The V segment lost 3 bases and the J segment 5 bases; nucleotides outside the gene matches: 19. This chain connects TRBV5-1 to TRBJ1-2; 7 bases line up with TRBD1. The sequenced sample was PBMCs. This clonotype originated in a boy aged 2 to 10 in good health and CMV-seronegative. CDR3 sequence: CASSSQKKRQGSLYGYTF. The CDR3 DNA reads as TGCGCCAGCAGCTCACAAAAAAAACGACAGGGATCCCTTTATGGCTACACCTTC.